Listed here are 4 T cell receptor beta chains from one sample, sequenced in a study of human T cells and chemical hapten exposure. TCRdb re-called the RACE reads with MiXCR, one entry per CDR3 protein. The sample has around 380,000 distinct CDR3 sequences; around 5.5% are singletons. Time point denoted: pre-sensitization, week 0. Treatment defined: therapeutic diphenylcyclopropenone sensitization with weekly scalp DPC. The sequenced sample was whole blood, obtained in connection with sensitization to the hapten diphenylcyclopropenone (DPC). These receptors were collected from a woman aged 18-30 years with alopecia areata. Some clones in this sample may be carry-over from other donors' samples.

This clonotype appeared many times. The chain carries TRBV4-3 and TRBJ2-6; 8 positions agree with TRBD1. This CDR3 contains 16 residues. Germline CDR1 and CDR2: LGHNA and YSLEER. V dropped 0 bases and J dropped 2; count of bases not matched to a gene: 0. This CDR3 is CASSQEQGAGANVLTF. The CDR3 DNA reads TGCGCCAGCAGCCAAGAACAGGGGGCTGGGGCCAACGTCCTGACTTTC.

The chain combines TRBV25-1 with TRBJ2-3; D might be TRBD1 (5 bases). CDR3 length: 14 amino acids. CDR1 and CDR2 from the germline V gene are MGHDK and SYGVNS. Trimming left V 2 bases short and J 4 bases short, with 10 bases between. The CDR3 here is CASSESPRADTQYF. The CDR3 DNA reads as TGTGCCAGCAGTGAAAGTCCCAGGGCAGATACGCAGTATTTT.

This clonotype was detected ten times or more. This rearrangement joins TRBV2 to TRBJ1-2, with D possibly being TRBD1 (6 bases). This CDR3 has 13 amino acids. Per germline, CDR1 SNHLY and CDR2 FYNNEI. V lost 5 bases and J lost 3, with 10 bases in between. CDR3 region: CASSRDTDYGYTF. DNA for the CDR3: TGTGCCAGCAGTCGGGACACAGACTATGGCTACACCTTC.

This clonotype was seen a few times. J is TRBJ2-1 and V is TRBV7-9; 9 positions match TRBD2. Germline CDR1 SEHNR, CDR2 FQNEAQ (reference sequence). The CDR3 contains 12 residues. J lost 15 bases, V lost 4 bases, and 7 bases had no gene match. CDR3 nucleotide sequence: TGTGCCAGCAGCTCACCTAGCGGGGAACGGTTCTTC. It translates to CASSSPSGERFF.